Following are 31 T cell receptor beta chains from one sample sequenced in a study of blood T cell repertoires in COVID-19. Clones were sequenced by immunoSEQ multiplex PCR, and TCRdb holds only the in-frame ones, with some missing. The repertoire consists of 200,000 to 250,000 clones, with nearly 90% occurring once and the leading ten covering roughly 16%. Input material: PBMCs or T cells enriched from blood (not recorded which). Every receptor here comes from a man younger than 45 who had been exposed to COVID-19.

CDR3 in amino acids: CASSYSGALGNTIYF. CDR3 coding DNA: TGTGCCAGCAGTTACAGCGGGGCCCTAGGAAACACCATATATTTT. The chain has TRBV6-5 and TRBJ1-3, with TRBD1 as a possible D gene (5 bases). V lost 2 bases to trimming and J lost 4 bases, with 12 bases between them. This CDR3 comprises 15 residues. The germline V gene encodes CDR1 MNHEY and CDR2 SVGAGI.

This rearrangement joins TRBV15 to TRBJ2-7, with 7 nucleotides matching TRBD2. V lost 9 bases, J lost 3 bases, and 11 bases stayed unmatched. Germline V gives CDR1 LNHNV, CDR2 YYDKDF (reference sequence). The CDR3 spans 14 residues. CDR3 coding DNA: TGTGCCACTAGACTCAGTTGGGACTACTACGAGCAGTACTTC. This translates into CATRLSWDYYEQYF.

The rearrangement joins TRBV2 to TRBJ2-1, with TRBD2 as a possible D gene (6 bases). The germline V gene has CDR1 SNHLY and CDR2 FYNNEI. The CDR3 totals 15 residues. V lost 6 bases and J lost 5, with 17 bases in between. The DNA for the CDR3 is TGTGCCAGCAGGTCCCGGGGAGGTCGGGACAATGAGCAGTTCTTC. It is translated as CASRSRGGRDNEQFF.

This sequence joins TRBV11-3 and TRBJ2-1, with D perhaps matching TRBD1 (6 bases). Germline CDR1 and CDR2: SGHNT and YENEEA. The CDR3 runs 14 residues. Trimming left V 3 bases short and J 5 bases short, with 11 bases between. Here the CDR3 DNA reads TGTGCCAGCAGCTTGTCAGGGGCAGACAATGAGCAGTTCTTC. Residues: CASSLSGADNEQFF.

The DNA for the CDR3 is TGCGCCAGCAGCTCGCAGCAGGGGACCGAAGCTTTCTTT. Translating gives CASSSQQGTEAFF. The chain employs TRBV5-1 and TRBJ1-1; perhaps TRBD1 as D (6 bases). Germline V gene lookup returns CDR1 SGHRS and CDR2 YFSETQ. V was cut by 3 bases and J by 8 bases, with 14 bases left in between. The CDR3 is 13 amino acids. Complete variable domain (other parts from reference TRBV5-1 and TRBJ1-1): KAGVTQTPRYLIKTRGQQVTLSCSPISGHRSVSWYQQTPGQGLQFLFEYFSETQRNKGNFPGRFSGRQFSNSRSEMNVSTLELGDSALYLCASSSQQGTEAFFGQGTRLTVV.

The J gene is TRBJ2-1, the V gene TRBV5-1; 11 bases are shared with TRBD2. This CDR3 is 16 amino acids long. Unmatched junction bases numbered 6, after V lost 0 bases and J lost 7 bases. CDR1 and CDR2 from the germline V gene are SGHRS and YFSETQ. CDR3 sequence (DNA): TGCGCCAGCAGCTTGGTAGCGGGGGGGCTCAAAAATGAGCAGTTCTTC. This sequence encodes CASSLVAGGLKNEQFF.

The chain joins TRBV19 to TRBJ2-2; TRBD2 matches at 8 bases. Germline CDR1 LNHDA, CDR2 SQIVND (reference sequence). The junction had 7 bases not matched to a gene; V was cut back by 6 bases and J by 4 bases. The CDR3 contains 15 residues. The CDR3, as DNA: TGTGCCAGTAGCGCCGGGGGGGCCGTCACCGGGGAGCTGTTTTTT. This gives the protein CASSAGGAVTGELFF.

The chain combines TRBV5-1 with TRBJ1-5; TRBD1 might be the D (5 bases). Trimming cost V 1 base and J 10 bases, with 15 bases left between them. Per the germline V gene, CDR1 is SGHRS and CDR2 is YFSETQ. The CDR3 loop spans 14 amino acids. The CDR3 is CASSLSVGGVPQHF. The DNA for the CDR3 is TGCGCCAGCAGCTTGAGTGTAGGAGGGGTACCCCAGCATTTT.

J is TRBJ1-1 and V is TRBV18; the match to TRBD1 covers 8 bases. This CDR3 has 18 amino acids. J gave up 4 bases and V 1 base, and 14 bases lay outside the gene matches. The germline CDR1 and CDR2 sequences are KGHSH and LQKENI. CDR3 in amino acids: CASSPRRGQGARGTEAFF. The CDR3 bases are TGTGCCAGCTCACCACGGAGGGGGCAGGGGGCCCGGGGCACTGAAGCTTTCTTT.

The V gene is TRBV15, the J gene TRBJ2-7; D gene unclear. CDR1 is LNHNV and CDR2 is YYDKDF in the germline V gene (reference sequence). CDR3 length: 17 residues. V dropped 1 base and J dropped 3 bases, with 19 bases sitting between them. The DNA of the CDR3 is TGTGCCACCAGCAGAGGTATAAGAACTGGTCGGTACTACGAGCAGTACTTC. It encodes CATSRGIRTGRYYEQYF.

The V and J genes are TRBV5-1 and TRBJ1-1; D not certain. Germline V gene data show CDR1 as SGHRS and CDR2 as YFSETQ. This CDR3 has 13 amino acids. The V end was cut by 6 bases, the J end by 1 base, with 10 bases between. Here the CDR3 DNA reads TGCGCCAGCACGAAGGAGCCGAACACTGAAGCTTTCTTT. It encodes CASTKEPNTEAFF.

The chain's CDR3 is CASSLPQGKNEQYF. Here the CDR3 DNA reads TGTGCCAGCAGCTTGCCACAGGGGAAAAACGAGCAGTACTTC. The V call is TRBV5-6, the J call TRBJ2-7; TRBD1 matches 7 bases. Germline V lookup: CDR1 SGHDT, CDR2 YYEEEE. The CDR3 spans 14 residues. Trimming took 1 base from V and 5 from J; bases not matched to a gene: 6.

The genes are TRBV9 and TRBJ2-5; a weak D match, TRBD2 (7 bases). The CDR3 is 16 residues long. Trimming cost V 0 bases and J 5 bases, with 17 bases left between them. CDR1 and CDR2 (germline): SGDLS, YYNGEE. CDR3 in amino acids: CASSVASGGGYETQYF. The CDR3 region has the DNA TGTGCCAGCAGCGTAGCGTCGGGGGGCGGCTATGAGACCCAGTACTTC.

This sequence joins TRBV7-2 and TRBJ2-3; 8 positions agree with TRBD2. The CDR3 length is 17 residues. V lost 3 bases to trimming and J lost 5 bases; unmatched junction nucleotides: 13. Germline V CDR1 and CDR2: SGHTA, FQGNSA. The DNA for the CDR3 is TGTGCCAGCAGCTTCCTTACGGGGGGGGGCCGTAAAGATACGCAGTATTTT. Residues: CASSFLTGGGRKDTQYF. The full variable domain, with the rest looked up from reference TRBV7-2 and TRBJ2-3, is GAGVSQSPSNKVTEKGKDVELRCDPISGHTALYWYRQSLGQGLEFLIYFQGNSAPDKSGLPSDRFSAERTGGSVSTLTIQRTQQEDSAVYLCASSFLTGGGRKDTQYFGPGTRLTVL.

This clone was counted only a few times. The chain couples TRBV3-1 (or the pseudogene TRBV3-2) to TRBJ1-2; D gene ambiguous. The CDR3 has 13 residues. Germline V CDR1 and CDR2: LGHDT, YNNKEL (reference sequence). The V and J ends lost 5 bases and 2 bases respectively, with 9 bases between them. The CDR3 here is CASSVEVNYGYTF. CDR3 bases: TGTGCCAGCAGCGTCGAGGTAAACTATGGCTACACCTTC.

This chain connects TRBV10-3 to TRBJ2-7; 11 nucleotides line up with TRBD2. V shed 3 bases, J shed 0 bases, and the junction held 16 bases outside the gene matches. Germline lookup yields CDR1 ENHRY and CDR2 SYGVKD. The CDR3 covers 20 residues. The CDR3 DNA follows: TGTGCCATCAGTGACCCGACAGGGGTTAGCGGGGGGGACAGCTCCTACGAGCAGTACTTC. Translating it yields CAISDPTGVSGGDSSYEQYF.

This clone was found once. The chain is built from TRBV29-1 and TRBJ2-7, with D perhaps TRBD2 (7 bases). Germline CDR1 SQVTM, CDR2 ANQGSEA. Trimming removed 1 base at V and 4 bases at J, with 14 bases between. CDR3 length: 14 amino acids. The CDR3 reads CSVEVSGGGYEQYF. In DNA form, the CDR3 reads TGCAGCGTTGAAGTCTCGGGGGGCGGGTACGAGCAGTACTTC.

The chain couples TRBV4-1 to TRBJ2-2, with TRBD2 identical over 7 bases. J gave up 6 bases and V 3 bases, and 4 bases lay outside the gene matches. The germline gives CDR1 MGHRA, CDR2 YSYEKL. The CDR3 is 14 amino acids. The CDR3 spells CASSQKAGAGELFF. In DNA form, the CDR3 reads TGCGCCAGCAGCCAGAAGGCGGGGGCCGGGGAGCTGTTTTTT.

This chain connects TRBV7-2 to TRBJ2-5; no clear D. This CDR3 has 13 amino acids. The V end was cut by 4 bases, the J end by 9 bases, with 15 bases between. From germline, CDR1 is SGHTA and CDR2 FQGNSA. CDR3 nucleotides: TGTGCCAGCAGCTCCGACTGGCGGAAGGCCCAGTACTTC. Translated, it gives CASSSDWRKAQYF.

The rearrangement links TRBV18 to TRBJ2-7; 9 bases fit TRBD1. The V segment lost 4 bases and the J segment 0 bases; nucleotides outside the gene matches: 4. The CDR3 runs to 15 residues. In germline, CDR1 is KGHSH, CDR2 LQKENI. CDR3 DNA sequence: TGTGCCAGCTCACTGGGACAGGGCCTCTCCTACGAGCAGTACTTC. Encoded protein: CASSLGQGLSYEQYF.

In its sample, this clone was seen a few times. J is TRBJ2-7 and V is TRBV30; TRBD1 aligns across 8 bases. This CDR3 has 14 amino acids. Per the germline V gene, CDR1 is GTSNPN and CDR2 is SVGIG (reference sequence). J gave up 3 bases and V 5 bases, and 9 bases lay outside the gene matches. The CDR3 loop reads CAWWKQGVVYEQYF. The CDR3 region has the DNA TGTGCCTGGTGGAAACAGGGGGTGGTCTACGAGCAGTACTTC.

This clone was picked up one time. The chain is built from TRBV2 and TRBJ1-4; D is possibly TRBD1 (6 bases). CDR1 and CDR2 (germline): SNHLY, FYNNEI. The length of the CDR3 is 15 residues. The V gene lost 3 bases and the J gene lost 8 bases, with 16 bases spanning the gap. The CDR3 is CASSDPASRGEKLFF. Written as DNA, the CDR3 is TGTGCCAGCAGTGACCCAGCCTCCAGGGGAGAAAAACTGTTTTTT.

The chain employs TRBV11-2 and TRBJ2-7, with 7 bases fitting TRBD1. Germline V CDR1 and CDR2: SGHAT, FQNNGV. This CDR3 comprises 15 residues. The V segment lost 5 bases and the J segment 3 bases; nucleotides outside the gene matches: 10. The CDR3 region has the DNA TGTGCCAGCAGCCCGCTGCCACAGGGGCGCTACGAGCAGTACTTC. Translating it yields CASSPLPQGRYEQYF. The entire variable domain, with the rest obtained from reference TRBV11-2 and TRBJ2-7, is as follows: EAGVAQSPRYKIIEKRQSVAFWCNPISGHATLYWYQQILGQGPKLLIQFQNNGVVDDSQLPKDRFSAERLKGVDSTLKIQPAKLEDSAVYLCASSPLPQGRYEQYFGPGTRLTVT.

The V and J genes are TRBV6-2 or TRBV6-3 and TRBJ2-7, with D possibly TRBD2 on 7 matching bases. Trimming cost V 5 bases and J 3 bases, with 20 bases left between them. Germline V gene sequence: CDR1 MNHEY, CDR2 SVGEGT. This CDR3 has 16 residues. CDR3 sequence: CASSGGASSWGYEQYF. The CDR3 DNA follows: TGTGCCAGCAGTGGGGGGGCCTCATCATGGGGCTACGAGCAGTACTTC.

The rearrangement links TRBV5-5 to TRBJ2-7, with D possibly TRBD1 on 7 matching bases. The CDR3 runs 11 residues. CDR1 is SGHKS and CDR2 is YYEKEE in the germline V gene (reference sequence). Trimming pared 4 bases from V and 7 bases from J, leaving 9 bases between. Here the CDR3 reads CASSPGGEQYF. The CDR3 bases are TGTGCCAGCAGCCCAGGGGGGGAGCAGTACTTC.

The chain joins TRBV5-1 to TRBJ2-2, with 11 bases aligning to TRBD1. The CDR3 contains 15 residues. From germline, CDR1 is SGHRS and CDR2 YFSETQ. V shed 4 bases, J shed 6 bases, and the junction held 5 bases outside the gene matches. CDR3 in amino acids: CASSPDRGRSGELFF. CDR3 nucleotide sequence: TGCGCCAGCAGCCCGGACAGGGGGCGCTCCGGGGAGCTGTTTTTT.

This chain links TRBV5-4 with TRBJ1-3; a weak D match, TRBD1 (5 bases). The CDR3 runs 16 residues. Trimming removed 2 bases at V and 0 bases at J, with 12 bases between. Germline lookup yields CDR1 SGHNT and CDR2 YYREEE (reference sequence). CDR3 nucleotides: TGTGCCAGCAGCTTAGGGGCCCCGGGCTCTGGAAACACCATATATTTT. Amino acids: CASSLGAPGSGNTIYF.

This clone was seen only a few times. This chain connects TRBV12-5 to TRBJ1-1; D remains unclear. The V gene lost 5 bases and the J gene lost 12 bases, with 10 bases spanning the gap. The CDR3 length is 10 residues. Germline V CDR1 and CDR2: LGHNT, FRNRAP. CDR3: CASGPVSPFF. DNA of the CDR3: TGTGCTAGTGGTCCGGTCTCGCCTTTCTTT.

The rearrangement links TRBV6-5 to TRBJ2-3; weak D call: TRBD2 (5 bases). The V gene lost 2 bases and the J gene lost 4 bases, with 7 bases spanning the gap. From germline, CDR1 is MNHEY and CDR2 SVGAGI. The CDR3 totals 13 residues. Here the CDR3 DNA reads TGTGCCAGCAGTTACGAGGGTCCAGATACGCAGTATTTT. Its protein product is CASSYEGPDTQYF.

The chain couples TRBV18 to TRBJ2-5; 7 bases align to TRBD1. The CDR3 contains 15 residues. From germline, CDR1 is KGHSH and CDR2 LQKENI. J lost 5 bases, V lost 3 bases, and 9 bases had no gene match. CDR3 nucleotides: TGTGCCAGCTCACCGACACAGGGGTCGAGGGAGACCCAGTACTTC. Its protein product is CASSPTQGSRETQYF.

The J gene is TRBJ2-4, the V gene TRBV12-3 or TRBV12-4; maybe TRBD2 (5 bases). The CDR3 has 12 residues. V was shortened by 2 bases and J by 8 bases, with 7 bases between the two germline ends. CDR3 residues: CASSLTGDIQYF. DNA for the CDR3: TGTGCCAGCAGTTTAACCGGGGACATTCAGTACTTC.